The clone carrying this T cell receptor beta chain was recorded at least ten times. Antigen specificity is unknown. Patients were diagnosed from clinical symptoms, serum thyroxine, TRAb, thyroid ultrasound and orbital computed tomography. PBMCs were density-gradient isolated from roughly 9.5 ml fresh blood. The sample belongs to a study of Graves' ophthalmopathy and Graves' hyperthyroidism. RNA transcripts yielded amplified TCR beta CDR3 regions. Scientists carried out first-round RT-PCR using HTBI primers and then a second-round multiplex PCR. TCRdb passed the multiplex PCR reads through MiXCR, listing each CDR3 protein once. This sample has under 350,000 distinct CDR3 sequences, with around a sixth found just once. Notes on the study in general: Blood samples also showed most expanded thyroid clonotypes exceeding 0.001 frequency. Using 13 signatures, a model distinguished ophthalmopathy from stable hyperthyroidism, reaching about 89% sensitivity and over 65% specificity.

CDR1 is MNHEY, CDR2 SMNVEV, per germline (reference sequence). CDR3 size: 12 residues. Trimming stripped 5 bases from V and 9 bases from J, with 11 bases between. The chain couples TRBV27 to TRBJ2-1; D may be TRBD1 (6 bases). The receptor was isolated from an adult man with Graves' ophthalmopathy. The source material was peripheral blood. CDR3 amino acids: CASSTQGIEQFF. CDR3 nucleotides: TGTGCCAGCAGTACCCAGGGGATTGAGCAGTTCTTC.